This T cell receptor (beta chain) is from a study of CD8 T cells in Susac syndrome (dated by TCRdb to about 2019). With regard to the full study: Among the sequenced Susac syndrome patients, 5 or 6 had clinically active disease and roughly eight were in clinical remission. At blood withdrawal, Susac syndrome patients were therapy-naive, treated with corticosteroids (with IVIg additionally given to some), or treated with IVIg alone. The study used repertoire sequencing to test whether antigen drove CD8+ T cell activation and differentiation in Susac syndrome.

General conclusions and limits of the study: The CD4+ T cell repertoire of patients with Susac syndrome showed no detectable clonal expansion. The number of individuals in the TCR sequencing and HLA analysis was recognized as being relatively small.

Taken from cysteine to phenylalanine, the CDR3 has 15 residues. Only the CDR3 region is kept as DNA, spanning 45 bases read in frame from base 1. CDR1 and CDR2, looked up from the germline V gene, are ENHRY and SYGVKD. V loses 4 bases, J loses 1 base, and the germline ends lie 10 bases apart. With respect to this clonotype: No cognate antigen has been identified for it. It has no much larger one-base neighbor in the sample; base qualities were not kept.

Peripheral blood CD8+ and CD4+ T cells from healthy donors, Susac syndrome patients and multiple sclerosis patients were profiled by high-throughput TCR beta sequencing. The Susac syndrome patients fulfilled recently defined diagnostic criteria for definite or probable disease. CD8+ TEMRA cells were enriched by FACS, while bulk CD8+ and CD4+ T cells were purified by magnetic negative isolation. Blood was drawn into EDTA tubes, processed within 24 hours, and PBMCs were isolated by density gradient centrifugation. PBMCs destined for TCR sequencing were cryopreserved in liquid nitrogen and later thawed in a 37 °C water bath. The sorted or isolated CD4+, CD8+ and CD8+ TEMRA cells had a purity of 90% or higher. RNA was extracted using the RNeasy kit, and roughly 0.5 to 1 microgram was reverse transcribed with random hexamers. The immunoSEQ multiplex PCR assay, which covers 54 Vbeta and 13 Jbeta segments, was used to amplify TCR beta CDR3 regions. To correct PCR amplification bias, a synthetic template baseline was used for both primer optimization and computational correction. In the paper's pipeline: Reads were annotated to V, D and J genes per IMGT and analyzed with immunoSEQ Analyzer, keeping only productive sequences. To calculate clonality, Shannon entropy was normalized by log2 of the number of productive unique sequences and then subtracted from one. For each patient and control, public and private clones were evaluated within the 100 most prevalent clones. Susac-specific clones were defined as absent from healthy and MS cohorts, about 1,000 published viral clones and other ImmuneACCESS disease sequences. TCRdb reworked the public reads: Q25 trimming with fastp, MiXCR clone assembly, productive beta chains retained. Each CDR3 protein appears once, grouped with its most common genes and DNA. TCRdb, rather than the study authors, made the V and J calls. The table for this sample lists under 300,000 distinct CDR3 sequences; 95% to 97% of them were counted only once. Of the sample, roughly 0.1% falls within the top ten clones.

The sequence came from a human donor with Susac syndrome. This sequence uses TRBV10-3 and TRBJ2-2; possibly the D gene is TRBD1, per 6 matching bases. Specimen: CD4+ T cells from PBMCs. This receptor carries the CDR3 CAISGGTLNTGELFF. Read as DNA, the sequence is TGTGCCATCAGTGGTGGGACATTGAACACCGGGGAGCTGTTTTTT.